This T cell receptor (beta chain) was identified during a study of cytomegalovirus exposure and HLA in healthy donors. Findings and caveats of the study: Reports indicated that the classifier achieved high specificity and sensitivity in diagnosing cytomegalovirus status. In vitro, three CMV-associated chains proved specific for CMV antigens.

Germline V gene data show CDR1 as SGHVS and CDR2 as FNYEAQ. J gave up 4 bases and V 5 bases, and 13 bases lay outside the gene matches. The CDR3 has 16 amino acids. Comments on this clone: The antigen remains undetermined.

The data were produced by immunoSEQ multiplex PCR, yet TCRdb's version contains in-frame clones alone and is incomplete. The data show 70,000 to 80,000 clones, with approximately 95% seen just once and 2.1% held by the top ten. The V gene is TRBV7-6, the J gene TRBJ1-2, with TRBD1 matching 7 bases. The sequence came from a woman aged 18-29 years in good health and CMV-seronegative. Sequencing used PBMCs. CDR3 loop: CASSPDRVTLPYGYTF. CDR3 DNA sequence: TGTGCCAGCAGCCCTGACAGGGTAACCCTTCCCTATGGCTACACCTTC.